The clone carrying this T cell receptor (beta chain) was observed a few times. The data originate from a study of blood T cells in healthy people across ages. CDR1 and CDR2 (germline): SGHRS, YFSETQ. V was pared by 3 bases and J by 4 bases, with 2 bases of the junction left unmatched. CDR3 size: 15 residues. A second roughly 7 to 12 cycle PCR used barcoded and J-beta primers. TCRdb redid the calling of the 5' RACE reads with MiXCR, one entry per CDR3 protein. The sample includes some 1.1 million distinct CDR3 sequences, under 40% of them seen just once. The V gene is TRBV5-1, the J gene TRBJ2-5, with TRBD2 identical over 14 bases. The receptor was derived from a young man in good health. What was sequenced was blood. The CDR3 coding sequence is TGCGCCAGCAGCTCGGGGACTAGCGGGGGAGAGACCCAGTACTTC. This encodes CASSSGTSGGETQYF.